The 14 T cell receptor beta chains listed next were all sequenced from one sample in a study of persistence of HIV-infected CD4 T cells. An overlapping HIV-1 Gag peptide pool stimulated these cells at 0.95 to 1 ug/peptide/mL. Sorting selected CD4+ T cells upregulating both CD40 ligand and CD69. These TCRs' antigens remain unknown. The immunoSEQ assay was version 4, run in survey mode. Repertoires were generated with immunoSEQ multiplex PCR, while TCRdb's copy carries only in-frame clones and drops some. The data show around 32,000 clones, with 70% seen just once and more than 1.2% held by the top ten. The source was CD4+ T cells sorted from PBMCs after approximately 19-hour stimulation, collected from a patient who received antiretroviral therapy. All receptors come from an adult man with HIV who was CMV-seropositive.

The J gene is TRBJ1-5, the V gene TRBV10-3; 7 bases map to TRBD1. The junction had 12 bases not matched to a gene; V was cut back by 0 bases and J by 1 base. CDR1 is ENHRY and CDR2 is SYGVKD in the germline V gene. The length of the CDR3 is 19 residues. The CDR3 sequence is CAISESFGQDRGSNQPQHF. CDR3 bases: TGTGCCATCAGTGAGTCGTTTGGACAGGATCGGGGCAGCAATCAGCCCCAGCATTTT.

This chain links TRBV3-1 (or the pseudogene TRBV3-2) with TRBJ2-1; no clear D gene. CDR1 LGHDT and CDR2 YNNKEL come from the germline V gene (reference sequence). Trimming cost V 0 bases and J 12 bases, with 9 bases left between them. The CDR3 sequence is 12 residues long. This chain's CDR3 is CASSQDGYRQFF. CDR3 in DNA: TGTGCCAGCAGCCAAGATGGGTACAGGCAGTTCTTC.

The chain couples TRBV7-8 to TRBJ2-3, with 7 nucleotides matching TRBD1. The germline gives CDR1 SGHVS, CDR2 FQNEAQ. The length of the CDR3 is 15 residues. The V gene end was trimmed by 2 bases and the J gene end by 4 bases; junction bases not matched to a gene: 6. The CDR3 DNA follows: TGTGCCAGCAGCTTAAGAGGGGGCGGGCCAGATACGCAGTATTTT. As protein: CASSLRGGGPDTQYF.

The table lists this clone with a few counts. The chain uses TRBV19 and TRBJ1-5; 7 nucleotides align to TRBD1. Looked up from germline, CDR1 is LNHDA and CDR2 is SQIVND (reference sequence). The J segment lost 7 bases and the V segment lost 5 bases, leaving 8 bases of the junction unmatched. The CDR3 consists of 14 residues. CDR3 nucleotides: TGTGCCAGTAGTCCACGGACAGGAGAGCAGCCCCAGCATTTT. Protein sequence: CASSPRTGEQPQHF.

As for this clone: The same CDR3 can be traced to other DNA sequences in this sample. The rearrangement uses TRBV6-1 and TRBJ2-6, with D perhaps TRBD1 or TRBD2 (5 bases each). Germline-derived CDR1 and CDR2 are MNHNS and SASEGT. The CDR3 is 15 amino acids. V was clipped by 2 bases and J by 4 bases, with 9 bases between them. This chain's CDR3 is CASSEFGTGANVLTF. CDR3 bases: TGTGCCAGCAGTGAATTCGGGACCGGGGCCAACGTCCTGACTTTC.

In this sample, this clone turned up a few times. For the CDR3, the DNA is TGCGCCAGCAGTGAGACGCAGGGAGGCTACACCTTC. Its translation is CASSETQGGYTF. The chain is built from TRBV10-2 and TRBJ1-2; D is perhaps TRBD1 (5 bases). V shed 2 bases and J shed 8 bases, with 9 bases lying between them. The CDR3 is made up of 12 amino acids. The germline V gene encodes CDR1 WSHSY and CDR2 SAAADI.

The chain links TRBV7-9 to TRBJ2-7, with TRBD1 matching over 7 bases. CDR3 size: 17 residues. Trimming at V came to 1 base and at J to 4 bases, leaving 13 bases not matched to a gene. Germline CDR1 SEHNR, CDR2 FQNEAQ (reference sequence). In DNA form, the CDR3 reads TGTGCCAGCAGCTTAGAACCATATTGGACAGGTGAATACGAGCAGTACTTC. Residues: CASSLEPYWTGEYEQYF.

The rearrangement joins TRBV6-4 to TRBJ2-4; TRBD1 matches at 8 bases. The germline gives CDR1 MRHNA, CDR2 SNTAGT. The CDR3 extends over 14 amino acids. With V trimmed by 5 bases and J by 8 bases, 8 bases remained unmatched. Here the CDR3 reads CASSPGQGPDIQYF. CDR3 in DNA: TGTGCCAGCAGTCCTGGACAGGGTCCGGACATTCAGTACTTC.

CDR3 sequence: CATSDPTPGQGRWGTQYF. DNA for the CDR3: TGTGCCACCAGTGACCCCACTCCCGGACAGGGGAGGTGGGGTACGCAGTATTTT. The V call is TRBV24-1, the J call TRBJ2-3, with 9 nucleotides matching TRBD1. CDR1 and CDR2 (germline): KGHDR, SFDVKD. The CDR3 contains 18 residues. J lost 8 bases, V lost 4 bases, and 18 bases had no gene match.

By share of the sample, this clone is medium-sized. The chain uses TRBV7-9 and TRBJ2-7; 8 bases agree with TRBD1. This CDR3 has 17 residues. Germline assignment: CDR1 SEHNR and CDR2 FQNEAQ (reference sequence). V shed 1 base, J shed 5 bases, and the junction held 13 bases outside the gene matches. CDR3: CASSLVVGRGLKNEQYF. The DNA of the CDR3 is TGTGCCAGCAGCTTAGTCGTGGGCAGGGGGCTAAAGAACGAGCAGTACTTC.

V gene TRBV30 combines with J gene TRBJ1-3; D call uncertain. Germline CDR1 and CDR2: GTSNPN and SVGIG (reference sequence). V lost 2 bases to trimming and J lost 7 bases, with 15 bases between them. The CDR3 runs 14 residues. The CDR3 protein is CAWSRNLRGNTIYF. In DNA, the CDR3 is TGTGCCTGGAGTCGAAATCTTCGCGGGAACACCATATATTTT.

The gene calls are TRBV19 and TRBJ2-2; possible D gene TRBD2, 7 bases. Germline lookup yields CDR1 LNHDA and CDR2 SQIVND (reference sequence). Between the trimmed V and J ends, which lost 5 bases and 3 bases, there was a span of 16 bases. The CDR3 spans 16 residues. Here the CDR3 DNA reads TGTGCCAGTAGTGGGGGGGCAGGGCGTCACACCGGGGAGCTGTTTTTT. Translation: CASSGGAGRHTGELFF.

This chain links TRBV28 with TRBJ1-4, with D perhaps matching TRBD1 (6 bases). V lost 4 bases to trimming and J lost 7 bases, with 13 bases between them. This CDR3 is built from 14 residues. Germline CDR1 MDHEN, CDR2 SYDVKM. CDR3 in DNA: TGTGCCAGCAGTTCAGGGGCCGGTAGTGAAAAACTGTTTTTT. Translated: CASSSGAGSEKLFF. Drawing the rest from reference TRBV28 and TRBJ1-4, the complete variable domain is DVKVTQSSRYLVKRTGEKVFLECVQDMDHENMFWYRQDPGLGLRLIYFSYDVKMKEKGDIPEGYSVSREKKERFSLILESASTNQTSMYLCASSSGAGSEKLFFGSGTQLSVL.

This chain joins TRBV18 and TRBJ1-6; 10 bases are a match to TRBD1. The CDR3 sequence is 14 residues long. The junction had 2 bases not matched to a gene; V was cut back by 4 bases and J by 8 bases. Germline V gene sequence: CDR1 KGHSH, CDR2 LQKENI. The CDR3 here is CASSRDRGYSPLHF. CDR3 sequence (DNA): TGTGCCAGCTCACGGGACAGGGGTTATTCACCCCTCCACTTT.